The entry below describes one T cell receptor beta chain. A single count supports this clone. This receptor's antigen is unknown. There are no base qualities to consult, and no much larger clone falls within one base. This record belongs to a study of shared clonotypes between healthy human individuals (dated by TCRdb to about 2020). With regard to the full study: Three men and a couple of women, aged 18 to 49 years, made up the cohort. To increase sequencing depth and limit assay-specific biases, TCR repertoire library preparation and sequencing were carried out by different laboratories using diverse techniques. For each donor, three plates each were used for CD4 naive and CD4 memory, two plates were used for CD8 naive, and one plate was used for CD8 memory. Each donor's leukapheresis produced roughly between roughly 0.9 and 9 billion PBMCs. To estimate repertoire size and how much clonotypes are shared between individuals, the study performed deep sequencing of blood TCR repertoires from roughly five healthy adults. The research as a whole found: Compared with non-shared clonotypes, the clonotypes found in all four sorted-subset donors had higher generation probabilities. Rarefaction of sorted-subset datasets indicated incomplete sequencing despite the large sequencing depth. Pairwise subsampling led to the expectation that sequencing depth would affect the degree of clonotype sharing among donors. Sharing across several donors was observed for approximately 5% of naive CD4, over 3% of naive CD8, roughly 2.3% of memory CD4, and around 0.4% of memory CD8 clonotypes. Sampling was restricted to blood, and TCR repertoires in tissues likely differ from the TCR repertoires found in blood. Larger estimated clonotype richness was generally found for naive subsets than for memory subsets. Because the study included only a small number of donors, the genetic and exposure-history diversity represented was limited.

Donors were healthy HIV-negative adults with no recently reported acute infections or vaccinations. Every donor was a Caucasian adult living in Nashville, Tennessee, USA. CD4+ T cells were enriched by magnetic negative selection; naive cells were then positively selected on CD45RA, and the negative fraction formed the memory subset. Blood was obtained by leukapheresis, after which PBMCs were separated by Ficoll-Histopaque density gradient centrifugation and cryopreserved in liquid nitrogen vapor phase. Analytical flow cytometry was used to check the purity and quantity of each magnetically sorted T cell population. From each sorted fraction, genomic DNA was isolated and quantified by UV absorbance on a Nanodrop 2000c. Using the deep immunoSEQ assay, multiplex PCR amplified TCR CDR3 regions from genomic DNA. Genomic DNA extracted from each cell subset was distributed evenly over all wells of several immunoSEQ 96-well plates, and each plate served as one replicate. For sorted subsets, each replicate PCR was loaded with around 220 ng genomic DNA, equivalent to approximately 33,000 T cell genomes. Purified libraries were measured with a Qubit 3.0 fluorometer, size-checked on a Bioanalyzer 2100, and measured again with the KAPA Library Quantification kit. Every immunoSEQ 96-well plate was sequenced on a dedicated single-read 150-cycle Illumina NextSeq 550 flow cell. From the authors' description of their analysis: Because the immunoSEQ output held only junctional sequences and lacked quality scores, the filtering could not match the filtering applied to full-length reads. To assign V/J genes and CDR3, sequences were annotated against IMGT germline references using PyIR, a Python wrapper for IgBLAST v1.9. Any read was removed if the V/J assignment was weak (E-value above 1e-6), the CDR3 was missing, or the read contained stop codons, out-of-frame junctions, or ambiguous translated residues. V3J clonotypes were defined by identical inferred V gene, J gene, and CDR3 amino acid sequence. Percentage overlap between repertoires was calculated by dividing the number of shared unique clonotypes by the size of the smaller repertoire. Repertoire richness was assessed with RTK rarefaction, the Chao1 estimator, and Recon v2.1 estimates of unobserved clonotypes. Generation probabilities were computed with OLGA for all TCRbeta clonotypes obtained by the gDNA method from four donors. In TCRdb, the immuneACCESS table is reduced to in-frame sequences with V and J assigned. These tables do not hold every clone; where another copy was compared, an unresolved V gene accounts for under half, and the others remain unexplained. V and J calls and clone size are copied from that table; D and trimming were computed from the DNA. In all, the sample holds hundreds of thousands of clones, and about 97% of those were seen once. The ten most abundant clones make up about 0.057% of the sample.

This receptor was obtained from a woman under 40 in good health. Material: naive CD4+ T cells sorted from blood. This specimen's cell subset or site label, interpreted: CD45RA+ positively selected.

CDR3 protein: CASRGRLAGDNEQFF. The DNA reads TGCGCCAGCAGAGGGAGGCTAGCGGGGGACAATGAGCAGTTCTTC. The chain was built from TRBV5-1 and TRBJ2-1; TRBD2 fits 10 bases in the junction. Trimming removed 5 bases from V and 5 bases from J; the gene matches leave 7 bases unexplained. For CDR1 and CDR2, the germline V gene lists SGHRS and YFSETQ. Including the terminal cysteine and phenylalanine, the CDR3 comprises 15 residues. Just CDR3 DNA is preserved here, 45 bases in frame from base 1.